This T cell receptor beta chain was captured in a study of blood T cell repertoires in COVID-19. The CDR3 loop spans 13 amino acids. Trimming shortened V by 9 bases and J by 1 base, and 10 bases separated the two germline ends. Germline values: CDR1 SGHVS, CDR2 FQNEAQ. The protocol was immunoSEQ multiplex PCR, while the TCRdb copy is restricted to in-frame clones and leaves out a portion. Of about 58,000 clones in the sample, approximately 92% were seen once. The specimen was peripheral blood. V gene TRBV7-8 combines with J gene TRBJ2-4; D remains unclear. This TCR was sampled from a man aged 45-65 years with active COVID-19. The CDR3 region is CASPLRAKNIQYF. Here the CDR3 DNA reads TGTGCCAGTCCCTTGCGGGCCAAAAACATTCAGTACTTC.